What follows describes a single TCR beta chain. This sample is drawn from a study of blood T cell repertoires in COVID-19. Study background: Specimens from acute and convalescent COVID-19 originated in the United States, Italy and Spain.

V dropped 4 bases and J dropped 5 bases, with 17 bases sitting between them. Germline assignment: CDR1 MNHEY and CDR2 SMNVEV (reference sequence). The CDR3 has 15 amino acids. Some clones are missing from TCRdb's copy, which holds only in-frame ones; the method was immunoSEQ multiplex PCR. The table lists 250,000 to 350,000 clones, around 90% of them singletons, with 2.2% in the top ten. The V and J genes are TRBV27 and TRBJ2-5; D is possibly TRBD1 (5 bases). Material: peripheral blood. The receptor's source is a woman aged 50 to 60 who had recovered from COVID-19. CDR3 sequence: CASSSGGRVRETQYF. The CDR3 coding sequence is TGTGCCAGCAGTTCCGGTGGCAGGGTACGGGAGACCCAGTACTTC.